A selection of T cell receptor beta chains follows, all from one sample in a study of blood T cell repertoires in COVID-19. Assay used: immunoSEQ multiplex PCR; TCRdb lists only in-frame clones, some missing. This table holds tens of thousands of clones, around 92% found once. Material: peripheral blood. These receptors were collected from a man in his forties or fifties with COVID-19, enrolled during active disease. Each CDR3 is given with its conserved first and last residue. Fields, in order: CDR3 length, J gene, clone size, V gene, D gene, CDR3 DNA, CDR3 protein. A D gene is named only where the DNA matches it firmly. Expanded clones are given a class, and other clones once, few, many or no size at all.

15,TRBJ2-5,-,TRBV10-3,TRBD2,TGTGCCACCCGGACTAGCGGGGATTTACGGGAGACCCAGTACTTC,CATRTSGDLRETQYF
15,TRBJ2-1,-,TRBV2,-,TGTGCCAGCAGTGAAGGGGGGGGCTTTTACAATGAGCAGTTCTTC,CASSEGGGFYNEQFF
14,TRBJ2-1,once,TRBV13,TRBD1,TGTGCCAGCAGCCCCCGGGACAGCTACAATGAGCAGTTCTTC,CASSPRDSYNEQFF
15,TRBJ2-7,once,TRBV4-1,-,TGCGCCAGCAGCCAAGAAGGACAGACCCCCCACGAGCAGTACTTC,CASSQEGQTPHEQYF
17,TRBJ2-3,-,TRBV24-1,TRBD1,TGTGCCACCAGTGATGCTGAGCCGGGACAGAGCACAGATACGCAGTATTTT,CATSDAEPGQSTDTQYF
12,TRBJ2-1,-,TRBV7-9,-,TGTGCCAGCAGCCCCCAGCTAGTAATTCAGTTCTTC,CASSPQLVIQFF
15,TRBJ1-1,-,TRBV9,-,TGTGCCAGCAGCGTAGATGGGGCTTGGAACACTGAAGCTTTCTTT,CASSVDGAWNTEAFF
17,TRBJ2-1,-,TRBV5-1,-,TGCGCCAGCAGCTTGGCCCCACAGGGAATGAACCGCAATGAGCAGTTCTTC,CASSLAPQGMNRNEQFF
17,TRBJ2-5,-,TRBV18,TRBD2,TGTGCCAGCTCACCTCCGGGACTAGCGGGTACTGGAGAGACCCAGTACTTC,CASSPPGLAGTGETQYF
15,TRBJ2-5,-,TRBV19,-,TGTGCCAGTAGTATTCCGGGGGAGGTACAAGAGACCCAGTACTTC,CASSIPGEVQETQYF
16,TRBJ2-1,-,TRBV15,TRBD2,TGTGCCACCAGAGGGACTAGCGGGGGGGCCTACAATGAGCAGTTCTTC,CATRGTSGGAYNEQFF
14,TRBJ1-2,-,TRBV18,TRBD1,TGTGCCAGCTCACCAAATCAGGGGGCTGGGGGCTACACCTTC,CASSPNQGAGGYTF
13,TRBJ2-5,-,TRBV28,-,TGTGCCAGCAGTTTATTGGTTGAGGAGACCCAGTACTTC,CASSLLVEETQYF
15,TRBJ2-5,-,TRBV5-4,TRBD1,TGTGCCAGCAGGCTGGGACAGGGCCCCCAAGAGACCCAGTACTTC,CASRLGQGPQETQYF
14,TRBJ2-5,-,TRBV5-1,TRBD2,TGCGCCAGCAGCCGGGGGGAGACCCTCGAGACCCAGTACTTC,CASSRGETLETQYF
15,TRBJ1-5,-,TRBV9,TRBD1,TGTGCCAGCAGCGCAGGGGGAGCCGATCGTCAGCCCCAGCATTTT,CASSAGGADRQPQHF
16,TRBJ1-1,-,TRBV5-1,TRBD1,TGCGCCAGCAGCATACGGACAGGGGGCGCGAGCACTGAAGCTTTCTTT,CASSIRTGGASTEAFF
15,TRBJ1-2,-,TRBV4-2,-,TGTGCCAGCAGCCAAGATAGGGGGGGAAGCTATGGCTACACCTTC,CASSQDRGGSYGYTF
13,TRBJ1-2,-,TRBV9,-,TGTGCCAGCAGCGTAACGGAGGGGCGAGGCTACACCTTC,CASSVTEGRGYTF
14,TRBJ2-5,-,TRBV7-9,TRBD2,TGTGCCAGCAGCTTGGCGGGGGGGCAAGAGACCCAGTACTTC,CASSLAGGQETQYF
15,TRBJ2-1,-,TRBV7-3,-,TGTGCCAGCAGCTTAATGTCCAGGGTGAAGGATGAGCAGTTCTTC,CASSLMSRVKDEQFF
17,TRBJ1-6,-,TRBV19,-,TGTGCCAGTAGTATCGGACTCTCGAGCTCCTATAATTCACCCCTCCACTTT,CASSIGLSSSYNSPLHF
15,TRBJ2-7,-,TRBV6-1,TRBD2,TGTGCCAGCAGTGAAGCTAGCGGGGGGTCCTACGAGCAGTACTTC,CASSEASGGSYEQYF
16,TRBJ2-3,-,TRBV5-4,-,TGTGCCAGCAGCTTGGCTGGTCAGGGGATCACAGATACGCAGTATTTT,CASSLAGQGITDTQYF
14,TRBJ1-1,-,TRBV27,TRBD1,TGTGCCAGCAGTACCAGGGGGCTCGGCACTGAAGCTTTCTTT,CASSTRGLGTEAFF
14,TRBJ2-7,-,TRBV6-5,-,TGTGCCAGCAAGAGTAACTCCCCTTCCTACGAGCAGTACTTC,CASKSNSPSYEQYF
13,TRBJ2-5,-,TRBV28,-,TGTGCCAGCAGTCTTGGGGGGAGGGAGACCCAGTACTTC,CASSLGGRETQYF
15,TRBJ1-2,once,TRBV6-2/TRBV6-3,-,TGTGCCAGCAGTACATATGGACTTCGCAACTATGGCTACACCTTC,CASSTYGLRNYGYTF
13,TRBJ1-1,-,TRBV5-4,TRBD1,TGTGCCAGCAGCTTGCCGGGACAGTTAGAAGCTTTCTTT,CASSLPGQLEAFF
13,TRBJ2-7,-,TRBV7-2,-,TGTGCCAGCAGCTTATCTCAGACAGCAGAGCAGTACTTC,CASSLSQTAEQYF
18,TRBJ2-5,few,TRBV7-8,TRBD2,TGTGCCAGCAGCCAAAAGCCTGCTAGCGGGGGGGCCGGGGAGACCCAGTACTTC,CASSQKPASGGAGETQYF
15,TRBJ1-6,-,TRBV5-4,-,TGTGCCAGCAGTCGTCAGGGTACGGAAGATTCACCCCTCCACTTT,CASSRQGTEDSPLHF
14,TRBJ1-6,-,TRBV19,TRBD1,TGTGCCAGTAACTACGGACAGGGTAATTCACCCCTCCACTTT,CASNYGQGNSPLHF
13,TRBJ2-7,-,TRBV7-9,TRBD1,TGTGCGGTCCGGGACAGGGACACCTACGAGCAGTACTTC,CAVRDRDTYEQYF
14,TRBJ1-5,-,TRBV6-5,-,TGTGCCAGCAGTTACGGGCAGGGTGGTCAGCCCCAGCATTTT,CASSYGQGGQPQHF
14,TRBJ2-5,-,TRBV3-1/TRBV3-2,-,TGTGCCAGCAGCCAGGGGACATTTCAAGAGACCCAGTACTTC,CASSQGTFQETQYF
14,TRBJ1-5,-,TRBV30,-,TGTGCCTGGAGTGTGTTTGGGGGGGGTCAGCCCCAGCATTTT,CAWSVFGGGQPQHF
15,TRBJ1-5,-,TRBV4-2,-,TGTGCCAGCAGCCAAGATCGGGGGACGAATCAGCCCCAGCATTTT,CASSQDRGTNQPQHF
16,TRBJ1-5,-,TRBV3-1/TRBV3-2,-,TGTGCCAGCAGCCAAGGACGAACAGTTAGCAATCAGCCCCAGCATTTT,CASSQGRTVSNQPQHF
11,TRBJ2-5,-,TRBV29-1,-,TGCAGCGTTGCGGGGAAAGAGACCCAGTACTTC,CSVAGKETQYF
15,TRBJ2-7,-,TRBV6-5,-,TGTGCCAGCAGTTACTCATCGGTTTCCCCTTACGAGCAGTACTTC,CASSYSSVSPYEQYF
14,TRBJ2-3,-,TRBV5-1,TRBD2,TGCGCCAGCAGCTCGGGGGAGGGGAGAGATACGCAGTATTTT,CASSSGEGRDTQYF
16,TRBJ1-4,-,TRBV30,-,TGTGCCTGGAGTGTATACGTCGGAGTCCCCAATGAAAAACTGTTTTTT,CAWSVYVGVPNEKLFF
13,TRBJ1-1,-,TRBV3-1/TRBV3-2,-,TGTGCCAGCAGCCATCGGACACCCACTGAAGCTTTCTTT,CASSHRTPTEAFF
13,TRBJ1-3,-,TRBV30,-,TGTGCCTGGAGTGTAAAGCCAGGAAACACCATATATTTT,CAWSVKPGNTIYF
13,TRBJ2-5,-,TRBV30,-,TGTGCCGGGGGACGGGGGAACCAAGAGACCCAGTACTTC,CAGGRGNQETQYF
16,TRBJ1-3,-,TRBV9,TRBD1,TGTGCCAGCAGCTCAAACCGGGACAGGGAGTACTACACCATATATTTT,CASSSNRDREYYTIYF
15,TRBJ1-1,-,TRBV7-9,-,TGTGCCAGCAGCTCCCTGCAGGGTCTCAACACTGAAGCTTTCTTT,CASSSLQGLNTEAFF